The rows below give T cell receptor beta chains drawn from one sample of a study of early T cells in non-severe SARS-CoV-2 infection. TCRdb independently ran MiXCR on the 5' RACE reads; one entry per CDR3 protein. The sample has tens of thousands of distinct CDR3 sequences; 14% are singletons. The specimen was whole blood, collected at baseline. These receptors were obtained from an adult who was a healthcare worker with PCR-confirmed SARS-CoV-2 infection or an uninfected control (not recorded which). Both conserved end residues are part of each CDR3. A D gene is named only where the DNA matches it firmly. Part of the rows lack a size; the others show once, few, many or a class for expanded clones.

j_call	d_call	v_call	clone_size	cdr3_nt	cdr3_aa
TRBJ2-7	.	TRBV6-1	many	TGTGCCAGCAGTGAAGCGCAACCGTACGAGCAGTACTTC	CASSEAQPYEQYF
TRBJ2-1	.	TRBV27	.	TGTGCCAGCAGTAAGTGGGCCCGCTCCTACAATGAGCAGTTCTTC	CASSKWARSYNEQFF
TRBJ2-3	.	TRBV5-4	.	TGTGCCAGCACCCCCGGGAACAGAGCGACGACAGATACGCAGTATTTT	CASTPGNRATTDTQYF
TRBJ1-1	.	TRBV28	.	TGTGCCAGCAGCCTGGGTAGAACTGAAGCTTTCTTT	CASSLGRTEAFF
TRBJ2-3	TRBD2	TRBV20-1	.	TGCAGTGCTACCGGGACTAGCGACACAGATACGCAGTATTTT	CSATGTSDTDTQYF
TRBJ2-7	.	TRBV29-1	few	TGCAGCGTTGAAGGAGAGGGGTACGAGCAGTACTTC	CSVEGEGYEQYF
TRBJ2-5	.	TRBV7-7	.	TGTGCCAGCAGCTTAGCATTGGGGGACCAAGAGACCCAGTACTTC	CASSLALGDQETQYF
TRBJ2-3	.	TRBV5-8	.	TGTGCCAGCAGCTCCGCGAGTGGCAGCCCAGATACGCAGTATTTT	CASSSASGSPDTQYF
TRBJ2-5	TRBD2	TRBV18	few	TGTGCCAGCTCACCACAACTAGCGGGAGGAGAAGTAGAGACCCAGTACTTC	CASSPQLAGGEVETQYF
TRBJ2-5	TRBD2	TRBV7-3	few	TGTGCCAGCAGCTTAAGCGGGGGAGCGAGTTATGGAGAGACCCAGTACTTC	CASSLSGGASYGETQYF
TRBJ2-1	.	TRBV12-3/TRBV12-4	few	TGTGCCAGCAGTTTTCCCCCCGGTAATGAGCAGTTCTTC	CASSFPPGNEQFF
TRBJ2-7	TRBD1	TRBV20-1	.	TGCAGTGCTAGGACAGGGGGCCGATACGAGCAGTACTTC	CSARTGGRYEQYF
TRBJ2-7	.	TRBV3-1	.	TGTGCCAGCAGGCAATCTAGGTCCTACGAGCAGTACTTC	CASRQSRSYEQYF
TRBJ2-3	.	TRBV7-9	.	TGTGCCAGCAGCCTCCTGACCCGCACCACAGATACGCAGTATTTT	CASSLLTRTTDTQYF
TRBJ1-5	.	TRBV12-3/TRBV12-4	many	TGTGCCAGCAGTTTTCAGGGGAAGAGGGCCCAGCATTTT	CASSFQGKRAQHF
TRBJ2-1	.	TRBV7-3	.	TGTGCCAGCAGCAAGCGACTAGGGAATGAGCAGTTCTTC	CASSKRLGNEQFF
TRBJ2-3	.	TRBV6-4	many	TGTGCCACCCGGGACTCCGGGACAGATACGCAGTATTTT	CATRDSGTDTQYF
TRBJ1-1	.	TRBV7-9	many	TGTGCCAGCAGCCCCACAGGGTCTGAAGCTTTCTTT	CASSPTGSEAFF
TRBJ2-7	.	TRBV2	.	TGTGCCAGCAGTGAAAACGGGGAGCAGTACTTC	CASSENGEQYF
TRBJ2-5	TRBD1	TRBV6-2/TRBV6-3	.	TGTGCCAGCAGTTCCACCAGGGGGCAAGAGACCCAGTACTTC	CASSSTRGQETQYF
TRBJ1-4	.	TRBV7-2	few	TGTGCCAGCGGTCGGGACACCTATGAAAAACTGTTTTTT	CASGRDTYEKLFF
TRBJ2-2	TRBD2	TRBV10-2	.	TGCGCCAGCAACGCCCCGCTAGCGGGGACCGGGGAGCTGTTTTTT	CASNAPLAGTGELFF
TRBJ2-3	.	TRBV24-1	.	TGTGCCACCAGTGATGAATTAGATACGCAGTATTTT	CATSDELDTQYF
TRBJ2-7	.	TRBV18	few	TGTGCCAGCTCATCTGGAAGATTCTACGAGCAGTACTTC	CASSSGRFYEQYF
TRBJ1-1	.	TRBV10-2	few	TGCGCCAGCGCTGGGAGGGGTGAGAACACTGAAGCTTTCTTT	CASAGRGENTEAFF
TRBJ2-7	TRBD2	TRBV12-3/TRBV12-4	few	TGTGCCAGCAGTCCACGGGGGGGAGGCTCCTACGAGCAGTACTTC	CASSPRGGGSYEQYF
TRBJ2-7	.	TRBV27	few	TGTGCCAGCAGTTTCCGGAGGGGGCGCGATCGGAGGCCCTACGAGCAGTACTTC	CASSFRRGRDRRPYEQYF
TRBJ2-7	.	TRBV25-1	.	TGTGCCAGCAGTGACCGGGATACCCGTTACGAGCAGTACTTC	CASSDRDTRYEQYF
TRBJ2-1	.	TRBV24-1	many	TGTGCCACCAGTGATTCATCCTTTAGCGGAAATGAGCAGTTCTTC	CATSDSSFSGNEQFF
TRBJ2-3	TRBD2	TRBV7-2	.	TGTGCCAGCAGACGATTCAGCGGGGCTAGCACAGATACGCAGTATTTT	CASRRFSGASTDTQYF
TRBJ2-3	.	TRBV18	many	TGTGCCAGCTCACCACTCGGCGTAAAGGCAGATACGCAGTATTTT	CASSPLGVKADTQYF
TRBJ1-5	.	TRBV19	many	TGTGCCAGTAGTACCCGGCCCTCCGGCAATCAGCCCCAGCATTTT	CASSTRPSGNQPQHF
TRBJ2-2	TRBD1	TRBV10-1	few	TGCGCCAGCAGTGAGTCGGGACAGGACATCGCGAACACCGGGGAGCTGTTTTTT	CASSESGQDIANTGELFF
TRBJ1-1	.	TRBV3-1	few	TGTGCCAGCAGCCAAGAAGACAGCGACACTGAAGCTTTCTTT	CASSQEDSDTEAFF
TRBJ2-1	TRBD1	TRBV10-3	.	TGTGCCATCAGAGAGACAGGGGGGGACAATGAGCAGTTCTTC	CAIRETGGDNEQFF
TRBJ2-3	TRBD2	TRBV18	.	TGTGCCAGCTCACCGAGGGGACTAGCGGGAGGCACAGATACGCAGTATTTT	CASSPRGLAGGTDTQYF
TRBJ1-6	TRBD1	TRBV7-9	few	TGTGCCAGCAGCTTGGGGGACAGGTCGATGTCTTCACCCCTCCACTTT	CASSLGDRSMSSPLHF
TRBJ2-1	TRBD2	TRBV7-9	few	TGTGCCAGCAGCTTAGTTGGCGGGAGCTCAGTCCAGTTCTTC	CASSLVGGSSVQFF